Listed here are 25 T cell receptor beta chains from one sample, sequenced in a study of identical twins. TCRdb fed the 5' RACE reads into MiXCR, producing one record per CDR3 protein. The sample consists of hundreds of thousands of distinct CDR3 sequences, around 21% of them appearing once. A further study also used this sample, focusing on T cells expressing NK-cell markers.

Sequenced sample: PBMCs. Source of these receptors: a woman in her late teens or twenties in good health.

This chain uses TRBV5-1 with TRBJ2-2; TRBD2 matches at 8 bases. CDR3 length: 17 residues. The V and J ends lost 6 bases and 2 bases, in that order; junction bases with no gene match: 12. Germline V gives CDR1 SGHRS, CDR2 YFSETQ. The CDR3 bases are TGCGCCAGCACCCGGGATAGCGGGACTCTCAACACCGGGGAGCTGTTTTTT. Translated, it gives CASTRDSGTLNTGELFF.

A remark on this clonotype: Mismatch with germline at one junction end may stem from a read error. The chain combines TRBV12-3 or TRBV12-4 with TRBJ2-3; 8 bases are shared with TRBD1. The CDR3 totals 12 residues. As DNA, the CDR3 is TGTGCCAGCAGCCCGGGGACAGGTACGCAGTATTTT. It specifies CASSPGTGTQYF.

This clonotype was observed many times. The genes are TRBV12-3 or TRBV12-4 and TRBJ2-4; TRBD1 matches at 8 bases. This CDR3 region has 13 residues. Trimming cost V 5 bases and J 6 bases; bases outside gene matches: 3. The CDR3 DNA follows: TGTGCCAGCAGTGGACAGGGTGGAAACATTCAGTACTTC. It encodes CASSGQGGNIQYF.

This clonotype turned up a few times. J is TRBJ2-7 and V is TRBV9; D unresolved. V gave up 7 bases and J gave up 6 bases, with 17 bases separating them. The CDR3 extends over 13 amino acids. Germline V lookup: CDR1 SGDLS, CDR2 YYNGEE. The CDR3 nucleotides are TGTGCCAGCTCGATGGTGGGAAGTGGCGAGCAGTACTTC. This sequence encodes CASSMVGSGEQYF.

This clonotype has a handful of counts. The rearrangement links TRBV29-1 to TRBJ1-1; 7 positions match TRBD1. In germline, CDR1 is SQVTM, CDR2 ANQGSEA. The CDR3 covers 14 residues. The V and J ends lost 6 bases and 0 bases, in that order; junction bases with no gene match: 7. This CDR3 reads CSVHPGTVNTEAFF. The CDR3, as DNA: TGCAGCGTCCACCCCGGGACAGTGAACACTGAAGCTTTCTTT.

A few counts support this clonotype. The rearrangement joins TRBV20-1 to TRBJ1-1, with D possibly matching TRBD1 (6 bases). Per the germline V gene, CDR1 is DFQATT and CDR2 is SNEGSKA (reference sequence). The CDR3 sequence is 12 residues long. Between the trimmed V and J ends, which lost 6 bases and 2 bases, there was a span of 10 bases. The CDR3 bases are TGCAGTGCGCTGACAGGCAACACTGAAGCTTTCTTT. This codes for CSALTGNTEAFF.

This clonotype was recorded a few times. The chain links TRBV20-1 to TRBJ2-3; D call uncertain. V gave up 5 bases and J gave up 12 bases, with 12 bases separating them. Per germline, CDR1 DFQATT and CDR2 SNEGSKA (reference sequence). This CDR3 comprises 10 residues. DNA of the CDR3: TGCAGTGCTGGTCGCGGCCCCCAGTATTTT. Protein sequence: CSAGRGPQYF.

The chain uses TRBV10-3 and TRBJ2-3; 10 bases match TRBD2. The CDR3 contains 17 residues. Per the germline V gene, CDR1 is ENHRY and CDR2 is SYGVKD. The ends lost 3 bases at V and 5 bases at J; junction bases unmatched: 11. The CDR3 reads CAISEGISGGSQDTQYF. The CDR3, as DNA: TGTGCCATCAGTGAAGGCATTAGCGGGGGGTCACAAGATACGCAGTATTTT.

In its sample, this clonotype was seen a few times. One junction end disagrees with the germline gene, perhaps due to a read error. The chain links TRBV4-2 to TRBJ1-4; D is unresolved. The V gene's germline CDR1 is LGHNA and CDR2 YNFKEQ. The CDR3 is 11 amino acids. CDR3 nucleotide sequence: TGTGCCAGCAGCCAAGAGGGCAGGTGTCTTTTT. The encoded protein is CASSQEGRCLF.

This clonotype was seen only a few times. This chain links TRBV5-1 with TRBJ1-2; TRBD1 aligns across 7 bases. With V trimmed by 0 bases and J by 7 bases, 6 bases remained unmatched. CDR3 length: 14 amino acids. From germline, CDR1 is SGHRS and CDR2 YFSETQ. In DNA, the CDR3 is TGCGCCAGCAGCTTGGAACAGGGGATGGGTGGCTACACCTTC. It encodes CASSLEQGMGGYTF.

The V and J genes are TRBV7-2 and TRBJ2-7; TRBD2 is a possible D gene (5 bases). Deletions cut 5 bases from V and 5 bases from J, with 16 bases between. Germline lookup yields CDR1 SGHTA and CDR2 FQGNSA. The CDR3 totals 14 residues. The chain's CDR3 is CASSPRWGAHEQYF. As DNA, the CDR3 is TGTGCCAGCAGCCCGCGTTGGGGAGCTCACGAGCAGTACTTC.

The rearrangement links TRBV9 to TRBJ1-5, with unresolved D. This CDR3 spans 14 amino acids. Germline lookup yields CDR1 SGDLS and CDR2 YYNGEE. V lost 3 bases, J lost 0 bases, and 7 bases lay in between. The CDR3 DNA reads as TGTGCCAGCAGCGAATGGGGTAGCAATCAGCCCCAGCATTTT. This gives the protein CASSEWGSNQPQHF.

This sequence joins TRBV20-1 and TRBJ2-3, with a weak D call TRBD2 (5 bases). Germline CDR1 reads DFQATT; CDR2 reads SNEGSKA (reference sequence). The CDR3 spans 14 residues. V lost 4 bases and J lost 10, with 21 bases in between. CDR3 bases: TGCAGTGCTACTAATCTCCAGGAGGTTTCGGCGCAGTATTTT. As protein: CSATNLQEVSAQYF.

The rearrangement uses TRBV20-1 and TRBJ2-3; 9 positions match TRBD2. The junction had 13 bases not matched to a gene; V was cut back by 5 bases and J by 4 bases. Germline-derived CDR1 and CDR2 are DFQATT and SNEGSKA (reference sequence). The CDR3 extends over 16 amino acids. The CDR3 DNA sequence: TGCAGTGCTGGGGTTGGCGGGAGGGTTGCCCCAGATACGCAGTATTTT. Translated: CSAGVGGRVAPDTQYF.

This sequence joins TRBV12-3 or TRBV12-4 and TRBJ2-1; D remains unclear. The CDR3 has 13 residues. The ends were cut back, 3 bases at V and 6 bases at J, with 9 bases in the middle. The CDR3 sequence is CASSFSLLNEQFF. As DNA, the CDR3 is TGTGCCAGCAGTTTTTCGCTACTCAATGAGCAGTTCTTC.

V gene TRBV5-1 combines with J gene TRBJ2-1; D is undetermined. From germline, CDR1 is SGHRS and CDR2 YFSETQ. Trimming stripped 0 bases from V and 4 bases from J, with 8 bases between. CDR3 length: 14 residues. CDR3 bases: TGCGCCAGCAGCTTGGTACCGGAATACAATGAGCAGTTCTTC. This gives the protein CASSLVPEYNEQFF.

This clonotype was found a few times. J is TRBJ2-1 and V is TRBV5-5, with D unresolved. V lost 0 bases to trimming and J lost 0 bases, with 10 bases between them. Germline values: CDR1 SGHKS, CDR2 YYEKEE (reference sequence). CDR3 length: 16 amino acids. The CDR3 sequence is CASSLVSWSSYNEQFF. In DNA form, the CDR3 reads TGTGCCAGCAGCTTGGTTAGCTGGAGCTCCTACAATGAGCAGTTCTTC. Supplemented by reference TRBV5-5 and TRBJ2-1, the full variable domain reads DAGVTQSPTHLIKTRGQQVTLRCSPISGHKSVSWYQQVLGQGPQFIFQYYEKEERGRGNFPDRFSARQFPNYSSELNVNALLLGDSALYLCASSLVSWSSYNEQFFGPGTRLTVL.

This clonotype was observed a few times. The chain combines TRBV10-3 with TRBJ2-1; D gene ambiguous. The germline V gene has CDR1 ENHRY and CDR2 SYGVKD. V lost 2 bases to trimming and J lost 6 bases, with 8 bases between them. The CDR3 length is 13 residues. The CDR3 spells CAISEKAPNEQFF. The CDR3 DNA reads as TGTGCCATCAGTGAGAAGGCACCCAATGAGCAGTTCTTC.

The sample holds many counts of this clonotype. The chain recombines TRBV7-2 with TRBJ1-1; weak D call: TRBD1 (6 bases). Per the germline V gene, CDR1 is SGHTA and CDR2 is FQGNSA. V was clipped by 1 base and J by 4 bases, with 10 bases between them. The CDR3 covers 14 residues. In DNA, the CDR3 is TGTGCCAGCAGCTTAGTGGGCAGGGGCACTGAAGCTTTCTTT. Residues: CASSLVGRGTEAFF.

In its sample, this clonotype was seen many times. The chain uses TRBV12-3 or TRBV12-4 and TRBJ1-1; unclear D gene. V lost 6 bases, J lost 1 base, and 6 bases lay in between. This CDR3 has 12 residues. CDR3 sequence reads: CASSFRNTEAFF. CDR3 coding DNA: TGTGCCAGCAGCTTCAGGAACACTGAAGCTTTCTTT.

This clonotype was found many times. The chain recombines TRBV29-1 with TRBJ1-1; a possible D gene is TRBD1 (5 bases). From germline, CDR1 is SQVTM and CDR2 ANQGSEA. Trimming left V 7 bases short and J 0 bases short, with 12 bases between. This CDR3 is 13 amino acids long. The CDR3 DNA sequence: TGCAGCGGAGTAAGACAGCTGAACACTGAAGCTTTCTTT. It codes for CSGVRQLNTEAFF. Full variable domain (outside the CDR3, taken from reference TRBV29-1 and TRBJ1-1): SAVISQKPSRDICQRGTSLTIQCQVDSQVTMMFWYRQQPGQSLTLIATANQGSEATYESGFVIDKFPISRPNLTFSTLTVSNMSPEDSSIYLCSGVRQLNTEAFFGQGTRLTVV.

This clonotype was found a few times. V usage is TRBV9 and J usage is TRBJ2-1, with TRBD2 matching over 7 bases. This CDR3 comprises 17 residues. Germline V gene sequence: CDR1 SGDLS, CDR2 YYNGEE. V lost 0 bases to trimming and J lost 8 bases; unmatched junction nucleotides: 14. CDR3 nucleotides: TGTGCCAGCAGCGTAGGTGGGAGGGAGGGCCCTCGGGATGAGCAGTTCTTC. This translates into CASSVGGREGPRDEQFF.

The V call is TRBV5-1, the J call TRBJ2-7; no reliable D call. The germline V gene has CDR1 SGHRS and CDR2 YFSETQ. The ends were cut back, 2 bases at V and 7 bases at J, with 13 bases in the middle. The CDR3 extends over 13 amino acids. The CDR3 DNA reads TGCGCCAGCAGCTTTAAAGGCGAGCTGGAGCAGTACTTC. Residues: CASSFKGELEQYF.

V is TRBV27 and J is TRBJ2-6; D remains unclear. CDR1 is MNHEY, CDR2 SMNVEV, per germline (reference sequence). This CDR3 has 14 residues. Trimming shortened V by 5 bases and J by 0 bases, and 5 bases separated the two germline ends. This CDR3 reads CASSPYSGANVLTF. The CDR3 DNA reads TGTGCCAGCAGTCCCTACTCTGGGGCCAACGTCCTGACTTTC.

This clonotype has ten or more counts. CDR3 region: CSASGRSYNEQFF. CDR3 coding DNA: TGCAGTGCCAGCGGGAGATCTTACAATGAGCAGTTCTTC. The gene calls are TRBV29-1 and TRBJ2-1, with 8 bases aligning to TRBD2. The CDR3 extends over 13 amino acids. Germline V CDR1 and CDR2: SQVTM, ANQGSEA.